A single sample gave rise to the 6 T cell receptor beta chains below, sequenced in a study of OX40 agonist ivuxolimab in advanced cancers. Assay: immunoSEQ multiplex PCR; the TCRdb copy retains only in-frame clones and omits some. The data show about 100,000 clones, 80% to 95% seen once. The sample was CD4+ or CD8+ T cells sorted from blood, taken in a trial of the OX40 agonist ivuxolimab. These receptors all stem from an adult with an advanced solid tumor such as melanoma, head and neck, liver or kidney cancer.

The V call is TRBV28, the J call TRBJ2-3; TRBD2 matches 12 bases. The CDR3 totals 17 residues. Germline CDR1 is MDHEN and CDR2 is SYDVKM. Trimming at V came to 5 bases and at J to 5 bases, leaving 11 bases not matched to a gene. The CDR3 loop reads CASSTPLAGGPGDTQYF. In DNA form, the CDR3 reads TGTGCCAGCAGTACCCCCCTAGCGGGAGGGCCGGGAGATACGCAGTATTTT.

The chain uses TRBV4-3 and TRBJ1-5; maybe TRBD1 (6 bases). Trimming pared 0 bases from V and 2 bases from J, leaving 8 bases between. CDR1 and CDR2 (germline): LGHNA, YSLEER. The CDR3 has 15 amino acids. The DNA for the CDR3 is TGCGCCAGCAGCCAAGACAGGGGTCGCAATCAGCCCCAGCATTTT. This translates into CASSQDRGRNQPQHF.

The rearrangement links TRBV23-1 to TRBJ1-5; TRBD1 matches at 8 bases. TRBV23-1 is an ORF for which the function is uncertain. This CDR3 has 18 amino acids. V shed 4 bases and J 5 bases; nucleotides not matched to a gene: 16. DNA for the CDR3: TGCGCCAGCAGTCGAACCGGACAGGGTTGGGGAAGCGATCAGCCCCAGCATTTT. This sequence encodes CASSRTGQGWGSDQPQHF.

This chain connects TRBV4-3 to TRBJ2-7; 8 bases agree with TRBD1. Germline CDR1 is LGHNA and CDR2 is YSLEER. J lost 5 bases, V lost 0 bases, and 6 bases had no gene match. The CDR3 runs to 15 residues. CDR3 nucleotides: TGCGCCAGCAGCCAAGAGGACAGGGCGCGTAACGAGCAGTACTTC. Its protein is CASSQEDRARNEQYF.

This chain joins TRBV6-5 and TRBJ2-6; possible D gene TRBD2, 5 bases. The germline V gene encodes CDR1 MNHEY and CDR2 SVGAGI. Trimming cost V 6 bases and J 2 bases, with 11 bases left between them. CDR3 size: 15 residues. In DNA form, the CDR3 reads TGTGCCAGCAGAAGATTGGGAGCTGGGGCCAACGTCCTGACTTTC. As protein: CASRRLGAGANVLTF.

This chain connects TRBV5-4 to TRBJ1-3; maybe TRBD1 (5 bases). The CDR3 has 16 residues. Trimming pared 4 bases from V and 7 bases from J, leaving 21 bases between. CDR1 is SGHNT and CDR2 is YYREEE in the germline V gene (reference sequence). Written as DNA, the CDR3 is TGTGCCAGCAGCCCGGGACTCTCTCCGCAATTGAACACCATATATTTT. Its protein is CASSPGLSPQLNTIYF.